This TCR beta chain was identified during a study of cytomegalovirus exposure and HLA in healthy donors. On the study more broadly: There were a few hundred genotyped donors. Of these, 75% to 90% fell in the genetic ancestry cluster associated with self-reported Caucasian donors.

This clone was detected only once. Its antigen is unidentified. Trimming left V 2 bases short and J 4 bases short, with 4 bases between. This CDR3 is built from 12 residues. CDR1 is SGHDT, CDR2 YYEEEE, per germline. Study results and limitations: It emerged from a later analysis that several of the most significant clusters appeared to be linked to common viral pathogens. Reported performance of the classifier showed diagnosis of cytomegalovirus status with high specificity and sensitivity.

The PCR made use of 60 Vbeta and 13 Jbeta primers. Authors' data handling: Later work found approximately 87 million unique TCR beta chains, with 9.5 million to 12 million shared. Clones were read by immunoSEQ multiplex PCR, and TCRdb kept only the in-frame ones, dropping some. V and J calls plus clone size are reproduced from that table; the DNA served to infer D and trimming. This table holds 200,000 or so clones, roughly 83% found once. The J gene is TRBJ1-3, the V gene TRBV5-6; no definite D call. The receptor was isolated from a girl aged 10 to 17 in good health and CMV-seronegative. Sequencing was done on a sample of PBMCs. The CDR3 sequence: CASSLQGNTIYF. In DNA form, the CDR3 reads TGTGCCAGCAGCTTACAGGGAAACACCATATATTTT.